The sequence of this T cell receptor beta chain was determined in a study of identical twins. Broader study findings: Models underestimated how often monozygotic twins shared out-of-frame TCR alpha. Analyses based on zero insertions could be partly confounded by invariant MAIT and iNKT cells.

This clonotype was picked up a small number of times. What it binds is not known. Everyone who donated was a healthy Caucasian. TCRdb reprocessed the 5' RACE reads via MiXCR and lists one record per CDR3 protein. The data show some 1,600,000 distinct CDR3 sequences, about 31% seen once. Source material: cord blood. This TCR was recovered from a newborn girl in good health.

The CDR3 DNA is TGTGCCAGCAGTTTAGGAACAGGGCTAGCGGGAGGAAAGCGACACAATGAGCAGTTCTTC. Its protein is CASSLGTGLAGGKRHNEQFF. The chain recombines TRBV12-3 or TRBV12-4 with TRBJ2-1; 11 nucleotides align to TRBD2. V gave up 1 base and J gave up 5 bases; unmatched junction bases: 16. There are 20 residues in the CDR3.